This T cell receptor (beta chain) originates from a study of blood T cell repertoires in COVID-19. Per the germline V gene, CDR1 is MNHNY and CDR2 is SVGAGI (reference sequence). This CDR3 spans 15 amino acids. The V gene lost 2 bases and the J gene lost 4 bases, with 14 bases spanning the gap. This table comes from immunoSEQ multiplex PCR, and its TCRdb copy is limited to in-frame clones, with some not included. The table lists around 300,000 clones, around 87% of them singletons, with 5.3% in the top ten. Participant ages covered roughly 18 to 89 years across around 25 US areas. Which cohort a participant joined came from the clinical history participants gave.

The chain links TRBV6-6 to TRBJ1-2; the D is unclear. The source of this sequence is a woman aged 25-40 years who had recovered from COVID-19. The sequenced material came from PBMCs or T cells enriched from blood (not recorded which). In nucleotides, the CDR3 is TGTGCCAGCAGTTACCTGATGGAGGCTTCCTATGGCTACACCTTC. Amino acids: CASSYLMEASYGYTF.